One sample yielded the 18 T cell receptor beta chains listed below, sequenced in a study of cytomegalovirus exposure and HLA in healthy donors. The PCR employed 60 Vbeta primers together with 13 Jbeta primers. Repertoires were generated with immunoSEQ multiplex PCR, while TCRdb's copy carries only in-frame clones and drops some. The data contain 140,000 to 150,000 clones, around 79% of them singletons. The sample taken for sequencing was PBMCs. These receptors were taken from a male donor in good health and CMV-seronegative.

This rearrangement joins TRBV7-9 to TRBJ1-1; D call uncertain. Germline loops: CDR1 SEHNR, CDR2 FQNEAQ (reference sequence). CDR3 length: 15 residues. The V gene lost 5 bases and the J gene lost 5 bases, with 18 bases spanning the gap. CDR3 amino acids: CASSPETVHLTEAFF. CDR3 DNA sequence: TGTGCCAGCAGCCCGGAGACGGTGCATTTAACTGAAGCTTTCTTT. The full variable domain, in which reference TRBV7-9 and TRBJ1-1 provide the parts outside the CDR3, is DTGVSQNPRHKITKRGQNVTFRCDPISEHNRLYWYRQTLGQGPEFLTYFQNEAQLEKSRLLSDRFSAERPKGSFSTLEIQRTEQGDSAMYLCASSPETVHLTEAFFGQGTRLTVV.

The chain combines TRBV6-4 with TRBJ2-2, with D tentatively TRBD2 (5 bases). Trimming stripped 4 bases from V and 4 bases from J, with 13 bases between. The CDR3 has 15 residues. CDR1 is MRHNA, CDR2 SNTAGT, per germline. CDR3 residues: CASSGTPDFTGELFF. As DNA, the CDR3 is TGTGCCAGCAGTGGGACTCCTGATTTCACCGGGGAGCTGTTTTTT.

The chain is built from TRBV6-4 and TRBJ1-6; 7 bases are a match to TRBD1. The CDR3 extends over 13 amino acids. V was clipped by 5 bases and J by 7 bases; unmatched bases: 2. The germline gives CDR1 MRHNA, CDR2 SNTAGT. This chain's CDR3 is CASSTGVNSPLHF. CDR3 in DNA: TGTGCCAGCAGTACAGGGGTGAATTCACCCCTCCACTTT.

The chain employs TRBV2 and TRBJ1-1, with 8 positions matching TRBD1. This CDR3 has 14 residues. J was trimmed by 10 bases and V by 1 base; bases with no gene match: 8. Germline V gene lookup returns CDR1 SNHLY and CDR2 FYNNEI. The CDR3 is CASSEVGQGAGAFF. In DNA, the CDR3 is TGTGCCAGCAGTGAAGTTGGTCAGGGGGCTGGAGCTTTCTTT.

This clone came up once. This sequence joins TRBV15 and TRBJ1-2; D is possibly TRBD1 (5 bases). The germline gives CDR1 LNHNV, CDR2 YYDKDF (reference sequence). The CDR3 is made up of 14 amino acids. With 5 bases removed from V and 1 base from J, the gap between germline ends came to 11 bases. In DNA form, the CDR3 reads TGTGCCACCAGCCCGGGGGGGGATAACTATGGCTACACCTTC. It translates to CATSPGGDNYGYTF. The full variable domain, in which reference TRBV15 and TRBJ1-2 provide the parts outside the CDR3, is DAMVIQNPRYQVTQFGKPVTLSCSQTLNHNVMYWYQQKSSQAPKLLFHYYDKDFNNEADTPDNFQSRRPNTSFCFLDIRSPGLGDTAMYLCATSPGGDNYGYTFGSGTRLTVV.

This clone was recorded a few times. The chain joins TRBV4-1 to TRBJ2-7, with a tentative D call TRBD2 (6 bases). The V and J ends lost 0 bases and 3 bases respectively, with 12 bases between them. The CDR3 is made up of 15 amino acids. Germline CDR1 MGHRA, CDR2 YSYEKL. The CDR3 here is CASSQDAEGVYEQYF. The CDR3 DNA follows: TGCGCCAGCAGCCAAGATGCGGAGGGTGTCTACGAGCAGTACTTC.

V is TRBV19 and J is TRBJ2-2, with 8 nucleotides matching TRBD2. The junction had 13 bases not matched to a gene; V was cut back by 6 bases and J by 7 bases. The CDR3 contains 16 residues. Germline V gene sequence: CDR1 LNHDA, CDR2 SQIVND (reference sequence). In DNA, the CDR3 is TGTGCCAGTAGAAATCCGGGACTAGAGGGTGGCGGGGAGCTGTTTTTT. Its translation is CASRNPGLEGGGELFF.

The chain carries TRBV19 and TRBJ2-5; D may be TRBD2 (6 bases). The CDR3 totals 11 residues. The germline CDR1 and CDR2 sequences are LNHDA and SQIVND (reference sequence). V lost 5 bases and J lost 5, with 6 bases in between. The CDR3 here is CASSGGETQYF. The CDR3 DNA follows: TGTGCCAGTAGTGGAGGGGAGACCCAGTACTTC.

The chain has TRBV19 and TRBJ2-7, with D possibly being TRBD1 (6 bases). The CDR3 is 14 residues long. V dropped 7 bases and J dropped 5 bases, with 18 bases sitting between them. Per the germline V gene, CDR1 is LNHDA and CDR2 is SQIVND (reference sequence). The CDR3 reads CASNAGTDSHEQYF. The DNA for the CDR3 is TGTGCCAGTAATGCCGGGACGGACAGCCACGAGCAGTACTTC.

This chain connects TRBV5-4 to TRBJ1-5; D is possibly TRBD1 (5 bases). Deletions cut 0 bases from V and 3 bases from J, with 10 bases between. There are 15 residues in the CDR3. Germline V gene lookup returns CDR1 SGHNT and CDR2 YYREEE (reference sequence). The CDR3 reads CASSLDPGSNQPQHF. The CDR3 DNA is TGTGCCAGCAGCTTGGATCCAGGGTCCAATCAGCCCCAGCATTTT.

The J gene is TRBJ1-5, the V gene TRBV5-6, with unresolved D. CDR1 and CDR2 (germline): SGHDT, YYEEEE. V shed 2 bases and J shed 6 bases, with 15 bases lying between them. The CDR3 has 15 amino acids. The CDR3 is CASSFARAVSQPQHF. CDR3 nucleotide sequence: TGTGCCAGCAGCTTTGCGCGTGCGGTGAGTCAGCCCCAGCATTTT.

The chain couples TRBV21-1 to TRBJ2-7; the table names TRBD1, a call not compared with the DNA. TRBV21-1 is designated a pseudogene. This CDR3 is built from 15 residues. The CDR3 reads CASSKDEGVRYEQYF. CDR3 DNA sequence: TGTGCCAGCAGCAAAGATGAGGGGGTGAGGTACGAGCAGTACTTC.

The chain joins TRBV27 to TRBJ1-1, with 11 bases matching TRBD1. Unmatched junction bases numbered 4, after V lost 5 bases and J lost 8 bases. CDR3 length: 13 residues. Germline V lookup: CDR1 MNHEY, CDR2 SMNVEV (reference sequence). As DNA, the CDR3 is TGTGCCAGCAGTCTCCGGACAGGGGGCGAAGCTTTCTTT. This gives the protein CASSLRTGGEAFF.

The chain links TRBV4-1 to TRBJ2-3; D is unresolved. Germline CDR1 is MGHRA and CDR2 is YSYEKL. Trimming stripped 1 base from V and 2 bases from J, with 7 bases between. The length of the CDR3 is 14 residues. As DNA, the CDR3 is TGCGCCAGCAGCCAAGGAGTTGACACAGATACGCAGTATTTT. Encoded protein: CASSQGVDTDTQYF.

This clone came up a few times. At one boundary the junction diverges from the germline segment, which might be a read error. The CDR3 here is CSSSLERDRLDEQYF. The CDR3 DNA is TGTTCCAGCAGCTTAGAGAGGGACAGGCTCGACGAGCAGTACTTC. The chain recombines TRBV7-9 with TRBJ2-7; 8 bases line up with TRBD1. This CDR3 comprises 15 residues. Looked up from germline, CDR1 is SEHNR and CDR2 is FQNEAQ (reference sequence).

The chain couples TRBV25-1 to TRBJ2-7; 12 bases are a match to TRBD1. Losses at the gene ends were 4 bases for V and 7 bases for J; bases not matched to a gene: 11. Per germline, CDR1 MGHDK and CDR2 SYGVNS. The CDR3 spans 16 residues. The CDR3 reads CASSAPPGQGAQEQYF. The CDR3 region has the DNA TGTGCCAGCAGTGCCCCCCCGGGACAGGGGGCGCAAGAGCAGTACTTC.

The sample holds a few counts of this clone. The rearrangement uses TRBV11-2 and TRBJ2-1; TRBD2 might be the D (7 bases). CDR1 is SGHAT, CDR2 FQNNGV, per germline. Trimming removed 5 bases at V and 0 bases at J, with 14 bases between. This CDR3 is built from 16 residues. CDR3 sequence (DNA): TGTGCCAGCAGCCCTGGGGGGGCGAGCTCCTACAATGAGCAGTTCTTC. Amino acids: CASSPGGASSYNEQFF.

CDR3 loop: CASSLASPLTDTQYF. Written as DNA, the CDR3 is TGTGCCAGCAGCTTAGCTTCTCCGTTGACAGATACGCAGTATTTT. J is TRBJ2-3 and V is TRBV7-8; unclear D gene. From germline, CDR1 is SGHVS and CDR2 FQNEAQ. Trimming cost V 0 bases and J 3 bases, with 10 bases left between them. There are 15 residues in the CDR3. The whole variable domain, remainder taken from reference TRBV7-8 and TRBJ2-3, is GAGVSQSPRYKVAKRGQDVALRCDPISGHVSLFWYQQALGQGPEFLTYFQNEAQLDKSGLPSDRFFAERPEGSVSTLKIQRTQQEDSAVYLCASSLASPLTDTQYFGPGTRLTVL.